This TCR beta chain was captured in a study of blood T cells in healthy people across ages. The authors ran a second PCR of about 6 to 11 cycles using a sample-barcoded 5' primer and a J-beta primer mix. TCRdb called the 5' RACE reads again in MiXCR, with one record for every CDR3 protein. This sample has around 520,000 distinct CDR3 sequences; about 25% occur once, and the top ten carry approximately 4%. Study-level points and caveats: Estimates of diversity drawn from one million T cells were considered underestimates. It was not possible, with unsorted PBMCs, to conclusively compare naive and antigen-experienced cells. Age brought a roughly linear fall in TCR beta diversity measured per million T cells.

As to this clonotype: Its antigen is still unknown.

The CDR3 runs to 14 residues. Trimming stripped 8 bases from V and 0 bases from J, with 10 bases between. The same data also went into a second study, on T cells of mothers and their children. That investigation notes: Related mother-child pairs showed slightly, non-significantly higher overlap than unrelated pairs.

The specimen sequenced was blood. J is TRBJ1-4 and V is TRBV12-3 or TRBV12-4; the D is unclear. This receptor was identified in a boy aged 2-15 years in good health. CDR3 sequence reads: CASASGSTNEKLFF. CDR3 coding DNA: TGTGCCAGCGCCTCGGGGTCAACTAATGAAAAACTGTTTTTT.